This TCR beta chain was recovered during a study of CD8 T cell repertoires and HIV-1 epitope variants. In the case of this clone: Its antigen is not identified.

Study-wide results and caveats: Beta chains alone show antigen proliferation, not cytokine profile or function.

The V end lost 5 bases, the J end lost 0 bases, and 13 bases lay between the germline ends. Germline lookup yields CDR1 MDHEN and CDR2 SYDVKM. The CDR3 has 16 residues. Sequencing was performed with immunoSEQ multiplex PCR; in TCRdb, only in-frame clones are kept and a portion is missing. The table lists about 3,100 clones, almost 70% of them singletons, with 40% to 55% in the top ten. The rearrangement joins TRBV28 to TRBJ1-4; a possible D gene is TRBD1 (6 bases). The sample taken for sequencing was cultured CD8+ T cells derived from PBMCs. The clonotype originates from a male donor with HIV. This CDR3 is CASSHRTEATNEKLFF. The CDR3 DNA is TGTGCCAGCAGTCACCGGACAGAGGCAACTAATGAAAAACTGTTTTTT.